A single sample is the source of the 29 T cell receptor beta chains below, sequenced in a study of blood T cell repertoires in COVID-19. Profiling relied on immunoSEQ multiplex PCR, and the TCRdb table lists in-frame clones only, not all of them. The sample has tens of thousands of clones; over 75% are singletons. Source material: peripheral blood. The receptors were sampled from a human donor in a cohort sampled during active COVID-19.

This chain uses TRBV7-9 with TRBJ1-4; 7 bases match TRBD1. This CDR3 contains 14 residues. Germline V gene sequence: CDR1 SEHNR, CDR2 FQNEAQ (reference sequence). Trimming took 5 bases from V and 7 from J; bases not matched to a gene: 7. The CDR3 region has the DNA TGTGCCAGCAGCATAGGGGCAGGGGGTGAAAAACTGTTTTTT. This gives the protein CASSIGAGGEKLFF.

This chain joins TRBV9 and TRBJ1-5; D may be TRBD1 (5 bases). V shed 0 bases and J shed 9 bases, with 13 bases lying between them. The germline V gene encodes CDR1 SGDLS and CDR2 YYNGEE. The CDR3 extends over 14 amino acids. CDR3 residues: CASSVGGTTGPQHF. In DNA, the CDR3 is TGTGCCAGCAGCGTAGGCGGGACCACGGGGCCCCAGCATTTT. The entire variable domain, with the rest obtained from reference TRBV9 and TRBJ1-5, is as follows: DSGVTQTPKHLITATGQRVTLRCSPRSGDLSVYWYQQSLDQGLQFLIQYYNGEERAKGNILERFSAQQFPDLHSELNLSSLELGDSALYFCASSVGGTTGPQHFGDGTRLSIL.

V gene TRBV23-1 combines with J gene TRBJ1-2; the D is unclear. TRBV23-1 is classed as an ORF, of uncertain function. Trimming cost V 4 bases and J 4 bases, with 7 bases left between them. This CDR3 region has 12 residues. DNA for the CDR3: TGCGCCAGCAGTCTACGGAGCTATGGCTACACCTTC. This codes for CASSLRSYGYTF.

The chain has TRBV6-6 and TRBJ1-5; TRBD1 aligns across 8 bases. This CDR3 contains 17 residues. V lost 5 bases and J lost 5; bases outside the gene matches: 14. CDR1 and CDR2 from the germline V gene are MNHNY and SVGAGI (reference sequence). The CDR3 DNA follows: TGTGCCAGCAGTCTCAAAGGGGGACAGGCTTCGGATCAGCCCCAGCATTTT. Its protein is CASSLKGGQASDQPQHF.

This clone was detected only once. This chain links TRBV7-6 with TRBJ2-7, with TRBD1 matching 8 bases. This CDR3 has 13 residues. The germline V gene has CDR1 SGHVS and CDR2 FNYEAQ. The V segment lost 4 bases and the J segment 2 bases; nucleotides outside the gene matches: 1. The DNA for the CDR3 is TGTGCCAGCAGCTACAGGGGGACCTACGAGCAGTACTTC. Protein: CASSYRGTYEQYF. Using reference TRBV7-6 and TRBJ2-7 for the parts outside the CDR3, the full variable domain is GAGVSQSPRYKVTKRGQDVALRCDPISGHVSLYWYRQALGQGPEFLTYFNYEAQQDKSGLPNDRFSAERPEGSISTLTIQRTEQRDSAMYRCASSYRGTYEQYFGPGTRLTVT.

This clone came up once. The chain has TRBV27 and TRBJ1-1; TRBD1 agrees at 10 bases. The CDR3 is 14 residues long. The germline CDR1 and CDR2 sequences are MNHEY and SMNVEV (reference sequence). Unmatched junction bases numbered 6, after V lost 3 bases and J lost 8 bases. CDR3 in amino acids: CASSFRGQGFEAFF. Written as DNA, the CDR3 is TGTGCCAGCAGTTTCCGGGGACAGGGGTTCGAAGCTTTCTTT.

The rearrangement joins TRBV29-1 to TRBJ2-1, with TRBD2 matching over 8 bases. This CDR3 is 15 amino acids long. After removal of 4 bases from V and 2 bases from J, the junction contained 7 bases not matched to a gene. Germline values: CDR1 SQVTM, CDR2 ANQGSEA. The DNA for the CDR3 is TGCAGCGTTGGCCCCGGGGGGGGTACCTACAATGAGCAGTTCTTC. The encoded protein is CSVGPGGGTYNEQFF.

The chain has TRBV4-2 and TRBJ1-1, with a possible D match to TRBD1 (6 bases). The germline V gene encodes CDR1 LGHNA and CDR2 YNFKEQ. Trimming left V 3 bases short and J 4 bases short, with 15 bases between. CDR3 length: 15 residues. This chain's CDR3 is CASSQQAGAATEAFF. In DNA form, the CDR3 reads TGTGCCAGCAGCCAGCAGGCAGGGGCCGCCACTGAAGCTTTCTTT.

J is TRBJ2-1 and V is TRBV7-2, with D possibly TRBD2 on 5 matching bases. The germline V gene encodes CDR1 SGHTA and CDR2 FQGNSA. The CDR3 spans 15 residues. V was clipped by 5 bases and J by 12 bases, with 23 bases between them. CDR3 sequence (DNA): TGTGCCAGCAGCCTAAACATACGGACTGCTATCCGGCAGTTCTTC. This gives the protein CASSLNIRTAIRQFF.

V and J are TRBV19 and TRBJ1-5, with 9 bases that match TRBD1. CDR3 length: 15 amino acids. The V gene end was trimmed by 4 bases and the J gene end by 4 bases; junction bases not matched to a gene: 5. CDR1 is LNHDA, CDR2 SQIVND, per germline (reference sequence). This chain's CDR3 is CASSTRGQGNQPQHF. CDR3 coding DNA: TGTGCCAGTAGTACAAGGGGACAGGGTAATCAGCCCCAGCATTTT.

The sample holds one count of this clone. The J gene is TRBJ1-2, the V gene TRBV5-6; D gene unclear. The V end was cut by 2 bases, the J end by 2 bases, with 7 bases between. Germline CDR1 is SGHDT and CDR2 is YYEEEE. This CDR3 region has 13 residues. The CDR3 sequence: CASSFPANYGYTF. The CDR3 DNA reads TGTGCCAGCAGCTTTCCAGCGAACTATGGCTACACCTTC.

This chain links TRBV28 with TRBJ1-1, with 10 positions matching TRBD1. Germline values: CDR1 MDHEN, CDR2 SYDVKM. V lost 6 bases and J lost 9; bases outside the gene matches: 10. The CDR3 has 14 residues. CDR3 coding DNA: TGTGCCAGCAGCCAGAGGACAGGGGGGTTACAAGCTTTCTTT. Translation gives CASSQRTGGLQAFF.

This rearrangement joins TRBV19 to TRBJ2-6; 10 nucleotides agree with TRBD2. Germline CDR1 and CDR2: LNHDA and SQIVND (reference sequence). The V and J ends lost 7 bases and 3 bases, in that order; junction bases with no gene match: 6. This CDR3 has 16 amino acids. The CDR3 loop reads CASKAGGPIGANVLTF. As DNA, the CDR3 is TGTGCCAGTAAAGCGGGAGGGCCTATTGGGGCCAACGTCCTGACTTTC.

CDR3 bases: TGTGCCAGCAGTCCCCTCAGGGTTCCAGATACGCAGTATTTT. Amino acid sequence: CASSPLRVPDTQYF. This sequence joins TRBV6-5 and TRBJ2-3; D perhaps matches TRBD1 (5 bases). The CDR3 sequence is 14 residues long. The germline V and J ends were trimmed by 5 bases and 4 bases, with 13 bases remaining between them. The germline V gene encodes CDR1 MNHEY and CDR2 SVGAGI.

The chain employs TRBV4-1 and TRBJ2-2, with D possibly matching TRBD2 (6 bases). Trimming took off 1 base at V and 10 bases at J, with 16 bases between the two ends. Germline assignment: CDR1 MGHRA and CDR2 YSYEKL. The CDR3 is made up of 15 amino acids. The CDR3 bases are TGCGCCAGCAGCCAAGGTGGGCGGGGCCAAGAGGAGCTGTTTTTT. Protein sequence: CASSQGGRGQEELFF.

This chain links TRBV2 with TRBJ1-2, with D possibly being TRBD1 (5 bases). The CDR3 contains 13 residues. V lost 7 bases to trimming and J lost 1 base, with 10 bases between them. Germline V lookup: CDR1 SNHLY, CDR2 FYNNEI. CDR3 amino acids: CASTIDSNYGYTF. CDR3 coding DNA: TGTGCCAGCACCATAGACAGTAACTATGGCTACACCTTC.

V is TRBV19 and J is TRBJ1-1; 9 nucleotides line up with TRBD1. V lost 3 bases to trimming and J lost 4 bases; unmatched junction nucleotides: 9. The CDR3 totals 16 residues. Germline V gene sequence: CDR1 LNHDA, CDR2 SQIVND (reference sequence). The CDR3 DNA reads TGTGCCAGTAGTATGGTTCGACAGGGGGGAGGCACTGAAGCTTTCTTT. It translates to CASSMVRQGGGTEAFF.

The V gene is TRBV7-2, the J gene TRBJ2-5, with D hard to call. The germline V gene has CDR1 SGHTA and CDR2 FQGNSA. CDR3 length: 13 residues. With 6 bases removed from V and 3 bases from J, the gap between germline ends came to 11 bases. The DNA for the CDR3 is TGTGCCAGCAGAACGACAAGGAAAGAGACCCAGTACTTC. It translates to CASRTTRKETQYF.

The chain recombines TRBV7-2 with TRBJ2-1; D may be TRBD2 (5 bases). CDR1 is SGHTA, CDR2 FQGNSA, per germline. The V end was cut by 0 bases, the J end by 0 bases, with 6 bases between. The CDR3 runs to 15 residues. The CDR3: CASSLAGSSYNEQFF. CDR3 bases: TGTGCCAGCAGCTTAGCAGGGAGCTCCTACAATGAGCAGTTCTTC. The complete variable domain, with remaining parts taken from reference TRBV7-2 and TRBJ2-1, reads GAGVSQSPSNKVTEKGKDVELRCDPISGHTALYWYRQSLGQGLEFLIYFQGNSAPDKSGLPSDRFSAERTGGSVSTLTIQRTQQEDSAVYLCASSLAGSSYNEQFFGPGTRLTVL.

The chain couples TRBV5-1 to TRBJ1-2; TRBD1 matches at 9 bases. Germline V CDR1 and CDR2: SGHRS, YFSETQ. CDR3 size: 14 residues. Trimming removed 4 bases from V and 2 bases from J; junction bases left unmatched: 3. The CDR3 nucleotides are TGCGCCAGCAGCCTAGGACAGGGGAACTATGGCTACACCTTC. It specifies CASSLGQGNYGYTF.

V usage is TRBV18 and J usage is TRBJ2-1; 11 nucleotides match TRBD2. The CDR3 totals 16 residues. Germline CDR1 reads KGHSH; CDR2 reads LQKENI. V trimming: 3 bases; J trimming: 6 bases; junction bases outside the gene matches: 7. This chain's CDR3 is CASSPNSGRAFNEQFF. The CDR3 coding sequence is TGTGCCAGCTCACCGAATAGCGGGAGGGCCTTCAATGAGCAGTTCTTC.

The V call is TRBV5-1, the J call TRBJ2-7; TRBD2 aligns across 11 bases. Germline V gene sequence: CDR1 SGHRS, CDR2 YFSETQ. V shed 5 bases and J 2 bases; nucleotides not matched to a gene: 0. The CDR3 has 13 amino acids. CDR3 nucleotide sequence: TGCGCCAGCAGTAGCGGGAGGGCCTACGAGCAGTACTTC. Residues: CASSSGRAYEQYF.

On this clone itself: Given the absence of the conserved phenylalanine or tryptophan at the CDR3 end, a read error is likely. Because the CDR3's place on the DNA is in doubt, the DNA is left out and the CDR3 is given as listed by TCRdb. This chain links TRBV7-3 with TRBJ2-3; TRBD1 is the table's D call, not checked against the DNA. Germline loops: CDR1 SGHTA, CDR2 FQGTGA. The CDR3 is 8 residues long, ends included. This CDR3 is CASSTDRG.

This clone is classed as medium-sized. The genes are TRBV29-1 and TRBJ1-2; 7 bases are shared with TRBD1. The germline V gene has CDR1 SQVTM and CDR2 ANQGSEA. The length of the CDR3 is 14 residues. After removal of 4 bases from V and 7 bases from J, the junction contained 12 bases not matched to a gene. CDR3 loop: CSVGDRESEAGYTF. The CDR3 DNA sequence: TGCAGCGTTGGTGACAGGGAGAGCGAAGCTGGCTACACCTTC.

This chain uses TRBV6-1 with TRBJ1-4; 9 bases match TRBD1. CDR3 length: 18 residues. V lost 1 base to trimming and J lost 2 bases; unmatched junction nucleotides: 8. Germline-derived CDR1 and CDR2 are MNHNS and SASEGT. CDR3 region: CASSEGTGAFVTNEKLFF. CDR3 DNA sequence: TGTGCCAGCAGTGAAGGGACAGGGGCGTTTGTTACTAATGAAAAACTGTTTTTT.

This clone was seen a handful of times. This chain connects TRBV7-2 to TRBJ1-5, with D perhaps matching TRBD1 (5 bases). CDR1 and CDR2 (germline): SGHTA, FQGNSA. This CDR3 has 14 amino acids. V was clipped by 2 bases and J by 4 bases, with 9 bases between them. CDR3 sequence (DNA): TGTGCCAGCAGCTTATTACGGGGGAATCAGCCCCAGCATTTT. This encodes CASSLLRGNQPQHF.

The chain recombines TRBV5-1 with TRBJ2-3, with TRBD1 matching 7 bases. J gave up 5 bases and V 4 bases, and 13 bases lay outside the gene matches. There are 16 residues in the CDR3. Germline CDR1 is SGHRS and CDR2 is YFSETQ. The CDR3 sequence: CASSSPGQQVGDTQYF. Written as DNA, the CDR3 is TGCGCCAGCAGCAGTCCGGGACAGCAGGTAGGAGATACGCAGTATTTT. Variable domain in full (rest from reference TRBV5-1 and TRBJ2-3): KAGVTQTPRYLIKTRGQQVTLSCSPISGHRSVSWYQQTPGQGLQFLFEYFSETQRNKGNFPGRFSGRQFSNSRSEMNVSTLELGDSALYLCASSSPGQQVGDTQYFGPGTRLTVL.

Here the CDR3 DNA reads TGTGCCAGCAGCTTGGGCCTTGGAAACACCATATATTTT. Translating gives CASSLGLGNTIYF. The chain links TRBV11-1 to TRBJ1-3; D gene ambiguous. This CDR3 contains 13 residues. V gave up 3 bases and J gave up 3 bases, with 6 bases separating them. Looked up from germline, CDR1 is SGHAT and CDR2 is FQDESV (reference sequence).

This chain joins TRBV4-2 and TRBJ1-1; no definite D call. CDR3 length: 15 amino acids. CDR1 and CDR2 (germline): LGHNA, YNFKEQ. The germline V and J ends were trimmed by 0 bases and 1 base, with 9 bases remaining between them. The CDR3 DNA is TGTGCCAGCAGCCAAGATCCGGGAAGGAACACTGAAGCTTTCTTT. This encodes CASSQDPGRNTEAFF.